This T cell receptor (beta chain) was recorded in a study of T cell responses to AZD1222 COVID-19 vaccine. Findings and caveats of the study: Among those given AZD1222, only 5 to 7 were seropositive at baseline. CD4 TCRs linked to vaccination spanned spike, dominating at 160-218 and 743-854. A mostly white British donor set with more females was recruited, and clonal diversity was possibly underestimated. Breadth and depth of Spike-specific TCRs rose after two AZD1222 doses.

A remark on this clone: Its target is not known.

Libraries were prepared by immunoSEQ multiplex PCR; TCRdb keeps only in-frame clonotypes and omits some of them. The table has about 86,000 clones, approximately 89% seen once. Germline values: CDR1 SGHNT, CDR2 YYREEE (reference sequence). The CDR3 contains 12 residues. Trimming removed 4 bases at V and 6 bases at J, with 10 bases between. The source is an adult who received the AZD1222 COVID-19 vaccine. Here the sequenced sample was peripheral blood, taken 28 days after the second AZD1222 dose. The chain combines TRBV5-4 with TRBJ1-2; D not resolved. The CDR3 region has the DNA TGTGCCAGCAGCCAGCGGACCGATGGCTACACCTTC. Translating gives CASSQRTDGYTF.